This is a list of T cell receptor beta chains from one sample in a study of radiotherapy plus CTLA-4 blockade in lung cancer. The protocol was immunoSEQ multiplex PCR, while the TCRdb copy is restricted to in-frame clones and leaves out a portion. The data hold over 100,000 clones, with 81% observed a single time. Source: peripheral blood, taken from a patient treated with radiotherapy plus ipilimumab. All receptors come from a human donor with non-small cell lung cancer that progressed on radiotherapy plus ipilimumab. Some clones in this sample may be carry-over from other donors' samples. Both conserved end residues are part of each CDR3. Fields, in order: V gene, clone size, D gene, J gene, CDR3 DNA, CDR3 protein. D genes are given only for firm matches. Clone size, where shown, is once, few, many, or a class for clones that have expanded.

>TRBV7-2|-|TRBD2|TRBJ2-7
TGTGCCAGCAGCCCGGTGGGGAGTAGCGGGGGGAACTTCTACGAGCAGTACTTC
CASSPVGSSGGNFYEQYF
>TRBV9|-|TRBD2|TRBJ2-3
TGTGCCAGCAGCAAAGGAAGGACTAGCGGGGGGACAGATACGCAGTATTTT
CASSKGRTSGGTDTQYF
>TRBV28|few|-|TRBJ1-6
TGTGCCAGCAGTTTGTTCCCAGGCAATTCACCCCTCCACTTT
CASSLFPGNSPLHF
>TRBV19|-|TRBD1|TRBJ1-4
TGTGCCAGTAGTGTTCCGGGACAGGGGAATGAAAAACTGTTTTTT
CASSVPGQGNEKLFF
>TRBV7-6|-|-|TRBJ2-1
TGTGCCAGCAGCTTAGGTCCGGGACTCAACTATGAGCAGTTCTTC
CASSLGPGLNYEQFF
>TRBV7-2|-|TRBD1|TRBJ1-2
TGTGCCAGCAGCTTCCCGGGACAGGGTTATGGCTACACCTTC
CASSFPGQGYGYTF
>TRBV4-1|few|-|TRBJ2-3
TGCGCCAGCAGCCAAGAGGGAAGGGGGATAGATACGCAGTATTTT
CASSQEGRGIDTQYF
>TRBV7-2|once|-|TRBJ1-4
TGTGCCAGCAGCTCCCCGGGGGGTAATGAAAAACTGTTTTTT
CASSSPGGNEKLFF
>TRBV19|few|TRBD1|TRBJ2-5
TGTGCCAGTAGCAGGGGGTATTCAGAGACCCAGTACTTC
CASSRGYSETQYF
>TRBV27|-|-|TRBJ1-4
TGTGCCAGCAGCAGGAATACGCCTAGGTATAATGAAAAACTGTTTTTT
CASSRNTPRYNEKLFF
>TRBV6-5|-|TRBD1|TRBJ2-5
TGTGCCAGCAGTTACTGGCCCGGGACAGGAGAGACCCAGTACTTC
CASSYWPGTGETQYF
>TRBV27|-|-|TRBJ2-1
TGTGCCAGCAGTTTGTTAGACAATGAGCAGTTCTTC
CASSLLDNEQFF
>TRBV7-9|-|-|TRBJ2-1
TGTGCCAGCAGCTCTCCCCCCAGGCGCACCCCCTACAATGAGCAGTTCTTC
CASSSPPRRTPYNEQFF
>TRBV7-2|-|TRBD2|TRBJ2-5
TGTGCCAGCAGCCTGGAGGGAGGGGCGTACCAAGAGACCCAGTACTTC
CASSLEGGAYQETQYF
>TRBV4-2|once|-|TRBJ1-5
TGTGCCAGCAGCCAAGAGATGTGGGGAAAACAGCCCCAGCATTTT
CASSQEMWGKQPQHF
>TRBV9|-|TRBD1|TRBJ2-7
TGTGCCAGCAGCCCCGGGACAGGGCCCTACGAGCAGTACTTC
CASSPGTGPYEQYF
>TRBV5-4|-|TRBD2|TRBJ2-2
TGTGCCAGCAGCCCCAGGGTAGCGGGGGGCCCAGGCGCCGGGGAGCTGTTTTTT
CASSPRVAGGPGAGELFF
>TRBV10-3|-|-|TRBJ2-5
TGTGCCATCAGTGAGTCGTTGGTAGACCAAGAGACCCAGTACTTC
CAISESLVDQETQYF
>TRBV11-2|-|-|TRBJ2-1
TGTGCCAGCAGCCCGCATTATTGGGAGCAGTTCTTC
CASSPHYWEQFF
>TRBV2|-|TRBD1|TRBJ1-5
TGTGCCAGCAGGAAATTGACAGGGAATCAGCCCCAGCATTTT
CASRKLTGNQPQHF
>TRBV2|-|TRBD1|TRBJ1-5
TGTGCCAGCAGAAAGACAGGGGTCACCAATCAGCCCCAGCATTTT
CASRKTGVTNQPQHF
>TRBV5-4|few|TRBD1|TRBJ2-5
TGTGCCAGCAGCCCGACAGGGGGCAATGAGGAGACCCAGTACTTC
CASSPTGGNEETQYF
>TRBV7-2|-|-|TRBJ2-1
TGTGCCAGCAGCTTAGAATTAGGTTGGCATGAGCAGTTCTTC
CASSLELGWHEQFF
>TRBV4-3|-|-|TRBJ1-1
TGCGCCAGCAGCCAAGATCTGAGGGGGGCAGCGAACACTGAAGCTTTCTTT
CASSQDLRGAANTEAFF
>TRBV19|many|-|TRBJ2-7
TGTGCCAGTAGTCCGGGCTACGAGCAGTACTTC
CASSPGYEQYF
>TRBV6-5|-|-|TRBJ1-2
TGTGCCAGCAGTTACGGCGACAGCTATGGCTACACCTTC
CASSYGDSYGYTF
>TRBV19|-|TRBD1|TRBJ1-2
TGTGCCAGTAGCTTCCGGGACAGGGGGCGCGCCGGTGGCTACACCTTC
CASSFRDRGRAGGYTF
>TRBV2|-|-|TRBJ1-5
TGTGCCAGCCAGGAACGTGGTCAGCCCCAGCATTTT
CASQERGQPQHF
>TRBV10-3|-|TRBD2|TRBJ2-5
TGTGCCATCAGTACTAGCGGGGGGGATGGAGAGACCCAGTACTTC
CAISTSGGDGETQYF
>TRBV7-2|-|TRBD2|TRBJ2-3
TGTGCCAGCAGCTTACTAGCGGGGGGCCTCGCAGATACGCAGTATTTT
CASSLLAGGLADTQYF
>TRBV9|-|TRBD1|TRBJ2-5
TGTGCCAGCAGCGTTTCCGGGACAGGGCTCCGAGACCAGTACTTC
CASSVSGTGLRDQYF
>TRBV2|-|-|TRBJ1-5
TGTGCCAGCACCGACCAGGGAGGTGATAGCAATCAGCCCCAGCATTTT
CASTDQGGDSNQPQHF
>TRBV7-3|-|-|TRBJ2-1
TGTGCCAGCAGCTTATCGAGACAGGTGAACAATGAGCAGTTCTTC
CASSLSRQVNNEQFF
>TRBV11-2|once|-|TRBJ2-3
TGTGCCAGCAGCCCGAAACGCCCCACAGATACGCAGTATTTT
CASSPKRPTDTQYF
>TRBV27|-|TRBD2|TRBJ2-5
TGTGCCACTTCAATGGGACTAGCGGAGACCCAGTACTTC
CATSMGLAETQYF
>TRBV28|once|-|TRBJ1-2
TGTGCCAGCAGTGGGCTGGGGGGGCTGAACACCTTC
CASSGLGGLNTF
>TRBV5-1|-|-|TRBJ2-1
TGCGCCAGCAGCTCGACAGGAGAGTACAATGAGCAGTTCTTC
CASSSTGEYNEQFF
>TRBV10-3|-|-|TRBJ2-7
TGTGCCATCAGTGAGGGTCCTCTACCCTACGAGCAGTACTTC
CAISEGPLPYEQYF
>TRBV9|-|TRBD1|TRBJ1-2
TGTGCCAGCACCTTCACAGGGGTTTTGGACTATGGCTACACCTTC
CASTFTGVLDYGYTF
>TRBV7-2|-|TRBD1|TRBJ1-2
TGTGCCAGCAGCTTAGCGCTCAGGGGGGATGGCTACACCTTC
CASSLALRGDGYTF
>TRBV6-6|-|TRBD1|TRBJ1-4
TGTGCCAGCGGACAGGGAGCGGAAGAAAAACTGTTTTTT
CASGQGAEEKLFF
>TRBV18|few|-|TRBJ2-7
TGTGCCAGCTCACCACGGGGTCCACCAGTCTACGAGCAGTACTTC
CASSPRGPPVYEQYF
>TRBV4-3|-|TRBD1|TRBJ1-1
TGCGCCAGCAGCCCTCAGGGGGCTGGCACTGAAGCTTTCTTT
CASSPQGAGTEAFF
>TRBV7-2|-|-|TRBJ1-2
TGTGCCAGCAGCTTAGCTTTCCGGACAGACTATGGCTACACCTTC
CASSLAFRTDYGYTF
>TRBV11-2|-|TRBD1|TRBJ2-3
TGTGCCAGCAGCTCACTCCGTTGGGACAGGGGCCCAGATACGCAGTATTTT
CASSSLRWDRGPDTQYF
>TRBV6-4|-|-|TRBJ1-2
TGTGCCAGCAGTCGCGACAGAAACTATGGCTACACCTTC
CASSRDRNYGYTF
>TRBV5-1|-|TRBD1|TRBJ2-2
TGCGCCACAAAAACAGGGGATCCCGGGGAGCTGTTTTTT
CATKTGDPGELFF
>TRBV9|-|-|TRBJ2-6
TGTGCCAGCAGCGAGTTCTCTGGGGCCAACGTCCTGACTTTC
CASSEFSGANVLTF
>TRBV15|-|-|TRBJ1-1
TGTGCCACCAGCAGAGAAAGGGGGGACACTGAAGCTTTCTTT
CATSRERGDTEAFF